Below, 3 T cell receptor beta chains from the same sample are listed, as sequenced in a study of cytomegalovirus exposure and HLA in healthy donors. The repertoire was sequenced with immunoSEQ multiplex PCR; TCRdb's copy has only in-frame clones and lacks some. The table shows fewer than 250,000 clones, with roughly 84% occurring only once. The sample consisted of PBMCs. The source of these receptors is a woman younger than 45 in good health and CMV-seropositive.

The CDR3 DNA reads TGTGCCAGCCCCCAATCCGAGCACGAGCAGTACTTC. This translates into CASPQSEHEQYF. The chain couples TRBV6-1 to TRBJ2-7; D is unclear. The germline V gene encodes CDR1 MNHNS and CDR2 SASEGT. The CDR3 consists of 12 residues. V was shortened by 8 bases and J by 5 bases, with 13 bases between the two germline ends.

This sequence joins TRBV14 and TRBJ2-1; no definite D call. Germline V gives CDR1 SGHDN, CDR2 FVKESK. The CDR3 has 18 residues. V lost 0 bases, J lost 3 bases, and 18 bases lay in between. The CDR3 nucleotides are TGTGCCAGCAGCCAAGATCCCCCTTGGTTGCAGCGCTACAATGAGCAGTTCTTC. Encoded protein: CASSQDPPWLQRYNEQFF.

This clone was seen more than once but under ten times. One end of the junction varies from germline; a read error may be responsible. The CDR3 DNA follows: TGTGCCAGCAGCTCGACGAGGAACGCTGAAGCTTTCTTT. Translating it yields CASSSTRNAEAFF. This chain connects TRBV5-4 to TRBJ1-1; D is unresolved. This CDR3 spans 13 amino acids. CDR1 is SGHNT and CDR2 is YYREEE in the germline V gene (reference sequence).